One TCR beta chain is described in this entry. It lacks a known antigen. No base qualities exist here, and no much larger clone lies one base off it. To prepare the library, 5' RACE was applied. Sequencer: Illumina HiSeq 2500. A second 7 to 11 cycle PCR used a sample-barcoded 5' primer and a J-beta primer mix. A template-switch 5' adaptor carrying 12 random nucleotides introduced a unique molecular identifier onto each TCR beta cDNA molecule. At least 3 million CDR3-containing paired-end reads were obtained from each sample. The Mint cDNA synthesis kit, primed by a TRBC-specific oligonucleotide, was used to synthesize first-strand cDNA from all RNA. Following uracil-DNA glycosylase treatment, a first 18-cycle PCR with universal primers M1SS and BC2_uni_R was performed on all cDNA. The published analysis was carried out like this. Each sample was normalized by randomly selecting 1 million high-quality reads, each carrying a distinct molecular identifier. Instead of being binned into consensus sequences, reads with shared molecular identifiers were discarded. MiTCR, run with a Q25 quality threshold and the strictest error-elimination algorithm, handled CDR3 identification, clonotype clustering and error correction. A nonparametric unseen species model with Euler transformation was used to estimate lower-bound total TCR beta diversity. Using fastp trimming at Q25 and MiXCR clonotype assembly, TCRdb reanalyzed the public sequencing data and kept in-frame beta chains. Identical CDR3 protein sequences are pooled into one entry, listed with their most common genes and DNA. V and J calls and clone size were set by TCRdb, not the authors. Across this sample there are hundreds of thousands of distinct CDR3 sequences, with more than 40% seen only once. Together, the top ten hold around 20% of the sample.

These data come from a study of blood T cells in healthy people across ages (dated by TCRdb to about 2015). Regarding the research as a whole: In model experiments, template switching captured about one uniquely barcoded TCR beta cDNA molecule for every two T cells. Using deep sequencing normalized with unique cDNA molecular identifiers, the study measured how TCR beta repertoire diversity changes with age. The donors were divided into four age groups: young (average roughly 17 years), middle-aged (over 35), aged (about 62) and long-lived (82). To avoid experimental bias, donors of different ages were randomly spread across the sequencing lanes. For two donors (one aged 18 to 29 and one aged 80 or older), the study analyzed two additional independent replicas of 1 million unique cDNA reads from the same blood draw.

The donors were some 36 Caucasian individuals from Russia, aged 6 to 90 years, who were systemically healthy. Around 10 milliliters of peripheral blood were collected from each donor into EDTA-treated Vacutainer tubes. PBMCs were isolated by Ficoll-Paque density-gradient centrifugation, with at least 7 million obtained per sample. Total RNA was extracted from PBMCs with Trizol reagent, with at least 6 micrograms obtained per sample. The percentages of naive CD45RAhigh/CD27high T cells were determined by flow cytometry on a PBMC aliquot from every donor. CDR1 and CDR2, per the germline V gene, are SGDLS and YYNGEE. The CDR3 measures 16 amino acids from cysteine to phenylalanine. The sequence is cut down to CDR3 DNA, 48 bases in frame from base 1. Ends trimmed: V by 3 bases, J by 5 bases; bases unmatched to a gene: 8. Here is what the overall study found, with its caveats: Donor CMV infection status was unknown, potentially confounding age-related changes in expanded clonotypes. Observed TCR beta diversity per million T cells fell roughly linearly with age, and a significant reduction was already apparent by age roughly 40. Estimates of total diversity based on one million sequenced T cells were considered lower bounds and underestimates. Conclusive comparison of naive and antigen-experienced compartments was prevented by the profiling of bulk unsorted PBMCs. Compared with the aged group, the long-lived group had more naive CD4+ T cells, fewer expanded clones and increased TCR diversity, suggesting age selection. A strong correlation was found between observed TCR beta diversity and the percentage of naive T cells measured by flow cytometry.

Sequencing was carried out using blood. The origin of this receptor is a woman aged 60-70 years in good health. This chain joins TRBV9 to TRBJ2-1; 10 central bases correspond to TRBD1. The nucleotide sequence is TGTGCCAGCAGCGCCCCGGGACAGGGGACAGACAATGAGCAGTTCTTC. It specifies CASSAPGQGTDNEQFF. Here the CDR3 is joined to the reference TRBV9 and TRBJ2-1 genes, and the full variable domain is: DSGVTQTPKHLITATGQRVTLRCSPRSGDLSVYWYQQSLDQGLQFLIQYYNGEERAKGNILERFSAQQFPDLHSELNLSSLELGDSALYFCASSAPGQGTDNEQFFGPGTRLTVL.